The 22 T cell receptor beta chains below come from one sample, sequenced in a study of cytomegalovirus exposure and HLA in healthy donors. In the PCR, 60 Vbeta and 13 Jbeta primers were used. Clones were sequenced by immunoSEQ multiplex PCR, and TCRdb holds only the in-frame ones, with some missing. The table has about 87,000 clones, 74% seen once. Material: PBMCs. The receptor set was obtained from a man aged 30 to 45 in good health and CMV-seropositive.

This rearrangement joins TRBV28 to TRBJ1-5, with D unclear. The V end was cut by 8 bases, the J end by 0 bases, with 14 bases between. From germline, CDR1 is MDHEN and CDR2 SYDVKM. The CDR3 extends over 15 amino acids. CDR3 in DNA: TGTGCCAGCCAGGAGGCGGGCCCTAGCAATCAGCCCCAGCATTTT. Encoded protein: CASQEAGPSNQPQHF.

The CDR3 DNA is TGTGGGGGGGGCGCGGAAGTGAACACTGAAGCTTTCTTT. This translates into CGGGAEVNTEAFF. V and J are TRBV30 and TRBJ1-1, with D perhaps matching TRBD1 (6 bases). The CDR3 sequence is 13 residues long. CDR1 and CDR2 (germline): GTSNPN, SVGIG (reference sequence).

CDR3 bases: TGTGCCAGCAGTTCCCGGGAGCCCCAGCATTTT. Protein sequence: CASSSREPQHF. The chain carries TRBV28 and TRBJ1-5, with D uncertain. The CDR3 has 11 amino acids. CDR1 and CDR2 from the germline V gene are MDHEN and SYDVKM. V was trimmed by 4 bases and J by 8 bases, leaving 6 bases between them.

The sample holds a few counts of this clone. The CDR3 region is CASKRGLAESEQFF. In DNA form, the CDR3 reads TGTGCCAGCAAACGAGGCCTAGCGGAGAGTGAGCAGTTCTTC. This sequence joins TRBV7-2 and TRBJ2-1; the match to TRBD2 covers 7 bases. The V segment lost 7 bases and the J segment 9 bases; nucleotides outside the gene matches: 12. The germline V gene has CDR1 SGHTA and CDR2 FQGNSA. The CDR3 runs 14 residues.

V is TRBV6-5 and J is TRBJ2-1; 7 bases align to TRBD1. The CDR3 length is 14 residues. CDR1 and CDR2 from the germline V gene are MNHEY and SVGAGI. Germline trimming cut 5 bases from V and 8 bases from J; bases unmatched to any gene: 9. The CDR3 reads CASSRDRAKDEQFF. In DNA, the CDR3 is TGTGCCAGCAGTAGAGACAGGGCTAAGGATGAGCAGTTCTTC.

This chain uses TRBV11-2 with TRBJ2-7; possible D gene TRBD1, 5 bases. The CDR3 loop spans 14 amino acids. V was shortened by 1 base and J by 2 bases, with 9 bases between the two germline ends. Looked up from germline, CDR1 is SGHAT and CDR2 is FQNNGV. CDR3 sequence reads: CASSLGTGPYEQYF. The CDR3 coding sequence is TGTGCCAGCAGCTTAGGTACAGGCCCCTACGAGCAGTACTTC.

This sequence joins TRBV6-5 and TRBJ1-1, with D possibly being TRBD1 (6 bases). This CDR3 has 12 residues. The V and J ends lost 0 bases and 7 bases respectively, with 6 bases between them. Germline CDR1 reads MNHEY; CDR2 reads SVGAGI. The CDR3 spells CASSYSGGEAFF. The DNA for the CDR3 is TGTGCCAGCAGTTACTCAGGGGGTGAAGCTTTCTTT.

CDR3 sequence: CASSLALALAGGRAPNEQFF. The DNA of the CDR3 is TGTGCCAGCAGCTTAGCGCTGGCACTAGCGGGAGGTCGAGCCCCTAATGAGCAGTTCTTC. V usage is TRBV7-8 and J usage is TRBJ2-1; 12 nucleotides match TRBD2. The CDR3 length is 20 residues. The germline CDR1 and CDR2 sequences are SGHVS and FQNEAQ. The V and J ends lost 0 bases and 7 bases, in that order; junction bases with no gene match: 16.

This clone has more than one count but fewer than ten. The chain couples TRBV10-1 to TRBJ1-3, with TRBD1 as a possible D gene (5 bases). Germline values: CDR1 WNHNN, CDR2 SYGVQD (reference sequence). The CDR3 is made up of 14 amino acids. Trimming shortened V by 7 bases and J by 4 bases, and 14 bases separated the two germline ends. In DNA, the CDR3 is TGCGCCAGCATCGCAGGGTTTCTCGGAAACACCATATATTTT. The encoded protein is CASIAGFLGNTIYF.

This chain connects TRBV5-1 to TRBJ1-5, with a possible D match to TRBD1 (6 bases). The CDR3 spans 13 residues. Germline V gene lookup returns CDR1 SGHRS and CDR2 YFSETQ. Between the trimmed V and J ends, which lost 4 bases and 6 bases, there was a span of 11 bases. In nucleotides, the CDR3 is TGCGCCAGCAGCCCAGGGGTCAGTCAGCCCCAGCATTTT. Translating it yields CASSPGVSQPQHF. The whole variable domain, filled in from reference TRBV5-1 and TRBJ1-5, reads KAGVTQTPRYLIKTRGQQVTLSCSPISGHRSVSWYQQTPGQGLQFLFEYFSETQRNKGNFPGRFSGRQFSNSRSEMNVSTLELGDSALYLCASSPGVSQPQHFGDGTRLSIL.

Only one count was recorded for this clone. V is TRBV6-1 and J is TRBJ2-5; tentatively, D is TRBD1 (6 bases). Germline lookup yields CDR1 MNHNS and CDR2 SASEGT. The CDR3 runs 12 residues. V lost 7 bases, J lost 5 bases, and 11 bases lay in between. CDR3 in DNA: TGTGCCAGCAAGGCAGGGGCCGAGACCCAGTACTTC. This encodes CASKAGAETQYF.

The V and J genes are TRBV29-1 and TRBJ1-1, with 10 nucleotides matching TRBD1. The germline V gene encodes CDR1 SQVTM and CDR2 ANQGSEA. Germline trimming cut 4 bases from V and 5 bases from J; bases unmatched to any gene: 4. The CDR3 length is 13 residues. For the CDR3, the DNA is TGCAGCGTTGGACAGGGGGCGCAAACTGAAGCTTTCTTT. This sequence encodes CSVGQGAQTEAFF. The variable domain in full, completed from reference TRBV29-1 and TRBJ1-1, reads SAVISQKPSRDICQRGTSLTIQCQVDSQVTMMFWYRQQPGQSLTLIATANQGSEATYESGFVIDKFPISRPNLTFSTLTVSNMSPEDSSIYLCSVGQGAQTEAFFGQGTRLTVV.

The table lists this clone with a few counts. The junction shows a germline mismatch at one end, possibly a read error. This chain joins TRBV6-1 and TRBJ1-1; D gene unclear. The germline CDR1 and CDR2 sequences are MNHNS and SASEGT. This CDR3 comprises 10 residues. The CDR3 nucleotides are TGTGCCAGCAGTGAACAAAGCACAGCCTTT. It yields the protein CASSEQSTAF.

This chain links TRBV5-4 with TRBJ2-5, with 11 bases identical to TRBD2. In germline, CDR1 is SGHNT, CDR2 YYREEE (reference sequence). The CDR3 consists of 17 residues. V lost 1 base and J lost 4; bases outside the gene matches: 9. As DNA, the CDR3 is TGTGCCAGCAGCTTGCGGAGTAGCGGGAGGGCGGGAGAGACCCAGTACTTC. Protein product: CASSLRSSGRAGETQYF.

This clone has just a few counts. The V and J genes are TRBV9 and TRBJ2-5; D might be TRBD2 (6 bases). The CDR3 consists of 13 residues. Trimming pared 3 bases from V and 4 bases from J, leaving 10 bases between. Germline loops: CDR1 SGDLS, CDR2 YYNGEE. CDR3 in amino acids: CASSAGVSETQYF. The CDR3 DNA reads as TGTGCCAGCAGCGCGGGAGTTTCAGAGACCCAGTACTTC.

The sample holds a few counts of this clone. CDR3 DNA: TGTGCCAGCAGTTGGGGACAGGGGGTTTACGAGCAGTACTTC. As protein: CASSWGQGVYEQYF. The gene calls are TRBV6-5 and TRBJ2-7, with 11 bases that match TRBD1. CDR1 and CDR2 (germline): MNHEY, SVGAGI. This CDR3 region has 14 residues. J was trimmed by 4 bases and V by 4 bases; bases with no gene match: 3.

This rearrangement joins TRBV2 to TRBJ1-1; maybe TRBD1 (5 bases). Looked up from germline, CDR1 is SNHLY and CDR2 is FYNNEI. The germline V and J ends were trimmed by 10 bases and 4 bases, with 16 bases remaining between them. The CDR3 has 13 amino acids. CDR3 loop: CATGAGMGTEAFF. The CDR3 nucleotides are TGTGCCACCGGAGCAGGGATGGGCACTGAAGCTTTCTTT.

The chain couples TRBV6-5 to TRBJ2-7; D is perhaps TRBD2 (6 bases). The CDR3 has 14 amino acids. V was cut by 4 bases and J by 3 bases, with 13 bases left in between. Per germline, CDR1 MNHEY and CDR2 SVGAGI. This CDR3 reads CASSSGLRGYEQYF. The CDR3 DNA reads TGTGCCAGCAGTTCGGGTTTGCGGGGCTACGAGCAGTACTTC.

The chain couples TRBV6-4 to TRBJ2-7; TRBD1 might be the D (6 bases). The V end was cut by 4 bases, the J end by 3 bases, with 16 bases between. The germline V gene has CDR1 MRHNA and CDR2 SNTAGT. The CDR3 is 15 amino acids. Here the CDR3 reads CASSVQGGSVYEQYF. The CDR3 coding sequence is TGTGCCAGCAGTGTCCAAGGGGGAAGTGTCTACGAGCAGTACTTC.

The chain carries TRBV12-5 and TRBJ2-5; TRBD2 matches 10 bases. The ends lost 5 bases at V and 2 bases at J; junction bases unmatched: 14. Germline V lookup: CDR1 LGHNT, CDR2 FRNRAP. The CDR3 runs to 18 residues. CDR3 DNA: TGTGCTAGTGGTATGGGGGCTAGCGGGAGCCTGGAGCAAGAGACCCAGTACTTC. Residues: CASGMGASGSLEQETQYF. The variable domain in full, with the rest retrieved from reference TRBV12-5 and TRBJ2-5, is DARVTQTPRHKVTEMGQEVTMRCQPILGHNTVFWYRQTMMQGLELLAYFRNRAPLDDSGMPKDRFSAEMPDATLATLKIQPSEPRDSAVYFCASGMGASGSLEQETQYFGPGTRLLVL.

V usage is TRBV30 and J usage is TRBJ1-2; D call uncertain. Germline loops: CDR1 GTSNPN, CDR2 SVGIG (reference sequence). V was shortened by 2 bases and J by 8 bases, with 12 bases between the two germline ends. This CDR3 has 12 residues. CDR3 in amino acids: CAWSRGSQGYTF. CDR3 coding DNA: TGTGCCTGGAGTAGAGGGAGTCAAGGCTACACCTTC.

This chain connects TRBV9 to TRBJ1-5; 7 nucleotides match TRBD1. Trimming at V came to 4 bases and at J to 3 bases, leaving 16 bases not matched to a gene. Germline V gene data show CDR1 as SGDLS and CDR2 as YYNGEE. The CDR3 extends over 18 amino acids. The CDR3 region is CASSFQERGGENNQPQHF. The CDR3 DNA follows: TGTGCCAGCAGCTTTCAAGAGAGAGGGGGCGAGAACAATCAGCCCCAGCATTTT.